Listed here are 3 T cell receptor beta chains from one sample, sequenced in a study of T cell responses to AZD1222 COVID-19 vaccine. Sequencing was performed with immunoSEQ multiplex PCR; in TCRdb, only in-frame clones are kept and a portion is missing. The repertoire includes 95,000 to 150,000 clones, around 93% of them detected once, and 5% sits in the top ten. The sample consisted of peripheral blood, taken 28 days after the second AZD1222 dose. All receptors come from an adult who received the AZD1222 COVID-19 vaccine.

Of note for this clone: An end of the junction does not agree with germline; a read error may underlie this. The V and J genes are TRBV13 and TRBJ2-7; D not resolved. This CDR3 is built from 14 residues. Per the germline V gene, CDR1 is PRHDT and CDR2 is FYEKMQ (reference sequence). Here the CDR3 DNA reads TGTGCCAGCAGCTTAAGGGCCCCCTCCCACGAGCAGTACTTC. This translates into CASSLRAPSHEQYF.

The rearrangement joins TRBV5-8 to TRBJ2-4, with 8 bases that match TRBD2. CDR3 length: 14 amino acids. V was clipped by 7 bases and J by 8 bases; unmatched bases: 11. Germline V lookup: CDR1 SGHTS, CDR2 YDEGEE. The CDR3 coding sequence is TGTGCCAGCCGAAAAAGCGGGAGCCCCTACATTCAGTACTTC. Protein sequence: CASRKSGSPYIQYF.

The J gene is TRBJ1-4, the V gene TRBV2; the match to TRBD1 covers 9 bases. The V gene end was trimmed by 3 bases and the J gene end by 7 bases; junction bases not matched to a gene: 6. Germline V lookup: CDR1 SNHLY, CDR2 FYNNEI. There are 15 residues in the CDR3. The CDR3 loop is CASSDVGTGSEKLFF. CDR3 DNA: TGTGCCAGCAGTGACGTTGGGACAGGGAGTGAAAAACTGTTTTTT.